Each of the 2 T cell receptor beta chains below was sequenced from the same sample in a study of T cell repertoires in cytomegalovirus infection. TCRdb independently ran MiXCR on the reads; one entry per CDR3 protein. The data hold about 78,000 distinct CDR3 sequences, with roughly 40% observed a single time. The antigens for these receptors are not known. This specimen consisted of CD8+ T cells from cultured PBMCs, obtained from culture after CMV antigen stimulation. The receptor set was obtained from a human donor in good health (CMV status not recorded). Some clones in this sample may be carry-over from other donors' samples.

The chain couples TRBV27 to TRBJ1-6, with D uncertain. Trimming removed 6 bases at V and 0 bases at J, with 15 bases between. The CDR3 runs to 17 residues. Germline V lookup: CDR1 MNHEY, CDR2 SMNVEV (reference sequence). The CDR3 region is CASSLKSISSYNSPLHF. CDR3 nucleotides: TGTGCCAGCAGCCTAAAAAGTATTAGCTCCTATAATTCACCCCTCCACTTT.

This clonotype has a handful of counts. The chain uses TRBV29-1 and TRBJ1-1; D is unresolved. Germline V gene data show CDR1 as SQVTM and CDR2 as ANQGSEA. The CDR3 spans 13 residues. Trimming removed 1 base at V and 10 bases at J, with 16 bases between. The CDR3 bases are TGCAGCGTTGAAGGGGCCCCCCAAGAGGGAGCTTTCTTT. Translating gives CSVEGAPQEGAFF.